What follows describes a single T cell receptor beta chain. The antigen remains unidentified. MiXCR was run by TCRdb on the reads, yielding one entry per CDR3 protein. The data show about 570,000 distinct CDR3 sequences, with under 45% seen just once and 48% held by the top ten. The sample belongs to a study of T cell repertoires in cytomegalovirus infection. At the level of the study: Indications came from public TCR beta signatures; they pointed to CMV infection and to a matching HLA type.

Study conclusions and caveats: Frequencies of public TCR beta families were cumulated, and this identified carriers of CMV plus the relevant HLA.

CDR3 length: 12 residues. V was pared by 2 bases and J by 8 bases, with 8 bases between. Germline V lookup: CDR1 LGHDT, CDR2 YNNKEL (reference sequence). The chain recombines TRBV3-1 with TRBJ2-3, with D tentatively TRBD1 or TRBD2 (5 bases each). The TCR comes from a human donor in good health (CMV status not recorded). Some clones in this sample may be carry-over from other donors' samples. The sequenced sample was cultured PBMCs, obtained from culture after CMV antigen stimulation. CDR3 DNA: TGTGCCAGCAGCCAACGGGGCGGTACGCAGTATTTT. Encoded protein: CASSQRGGTQYF.